A single sample gave rise to the 14 T cell receptor beta chains below, sequenced in a study of blood T cell repertoires in COVID-19. TCRdb keeps only in-frame clones here, not all; method: immunoSEQ multiplex PCR. This table holds about 60,000 clones, 83% found once. Sequenced material: peripheral blood. The receptor set was obtained from a man between 50 and 59 years old with COVID-19, enrolled during active disease.

The chain links TRBV7-2 to TRBJ1-1; TRBD1 aligns across 8 bases. This CDR3 comprises 14 residues. Germline V CDR1 and CDR2: SGHTA, FQGNSA. Trimming cost V 2 bases and J 4 bases; bases outside gene matches: 3. The CDR3 sequence: CASSLQGAATEAFF. The CDR3 DNA reads TGTGCCAGCAGCTTACAGGGGGCGGCCACTGAAGCTTTCTTT.

V usage is TRBV10-2 and J usage is TRBJ1-5; TRBD1 might be the D (6 bases). V shed 10 bases and J shed 11 bases, with 21 bases lying between them. CDR1 and CDR2 (germline): WSHSY, SAAADI. There are 13 residues in the CDR3. CDR3 sequence: CATRDNERVAQHF. The CDR3 DNA follows: TGCGCCACCAGGGACAACGAGCGGGTAGCCCAGCATTTT.

V is TRBV7-3 and J is TRBJ2-7; D perhaps matches TRBD2 (5 bases). The CDR3 spans 13 residues. Germline CDR1 SGHTA, CDR2 FQGTGA. V was shortened by 2 bases and J by 6 bases, with 11 bases between the two germline ends. The CDR3 protein is CASSLRPEGEQYF. CDR3 in DNA: TGTGCCAGCAGCTTACGGCCTGAGGGCGAGCAGTACTTC.

This chain joins TRBV15 and TRBJ1-2; no clear D gene. V lost 0 bases and J lost 4, with 18 bases in between. CDR1 LNHNV and CDR2 YYDKDF come from the germline V gene (reference sequence). The CDR3 has 17 residues. CDR3 loop: CATSRDLSGRQAYGYTF. The CDR3 nucleotides are TGTGCCACCAGCAGAGATCTGAGCGGAAGACAAGCCTATGGCTACACCTTC.

The V gene is TRBV5-1, the J gene TRBJ2-7, with 9 bases matching TRBD2. The V and J ends lost 0 bases and 6 bases, in that order; junction bases with no gene match: 4. The CDR3 is 14 amino acids. CDR1 and CDR2 from the germline V gene are SGHRS and YFSETQ. The DNA of the CDR3 is TGCGCCAGCAGCTTGGGTAGCGGGAGAGGCGAGCAGTACTTC. Protein: CASSLGSGRGEQYF.

The gene calls are TRBV4-2 and TRBJ2-1; 7 bases are a match to TRBD2. Germline-derived CDR1 and CDR2 are LGHNA and YNFKEQ. The trim removed 0 bases at V and 0 bases at J, leaving 8 bases unmatched. The CDR3 extends over 18 amino acids. In DNA, the CDR3 is TGTGCCAGCAGCCAAGATGGAGGGAGGGCCGGCTCCTACAATGAGCAGTTCTTC. Translated: CASSQDGGRAGSYNEQFF.

This chain connects TRBV28 to TRBJ1-2; D uncertain. V was pared by 9 bases and J by 5 bases, with 16 bases between. Per germline, CDR1 MDHEN and CDR2 SYDVKM. The CDR3 extends over 13 amino acids. The CDR3 DNA reads TGTGCCAGTATTGGGCAGCTTCTTTATGGCTACACCTTC. Translating it yields CASIGQLLYGYTF.

For this clone: Other DNA sequences in the same sample also yield this CDR3. The chain combines TRBV5-1 with TRBJ1-1; 11 nucleotides agree with TRBD1. V dropped 6 bases and J dropped 3; count of bases not matched to a gene: 16. From germline, CDR1 is SGHRS and CDR2 YFSETQ. CDR3 size: 18 residues. CDR3: CASTYRDRGGRQDTEAFF. In DNA form, the CDR3 reads TGCGCCAGCACCTACCGGGACAGGGGGGGCAGGCAGGACACTGAAGCTTTCTTT.

The rearrangement joins TRBV5-1 to TRBJ2-3, with a tentative D call TRBD1 (6 bases). The CDR3 sequence is 12 residues long. Germline V gene lookup returns CDR1 SGHRS and CDR2 YFSETQ. V lost 4 bases and J 8 bases, leaving 11 bases between the germline ends. The CDR3 DNA reads as TGCGCCAGCAGCCCCGGGACACCTACGCAGTATTTT. It translates to CASSPGTPTQYF.

The genes are TRBV6-5 and TRBJ1-5, with D tentatively TRBD1 (5 bases). CDR3 length: 14 residues. V lost 7 bases and J lost 10, with 20 bases in between. The germline V gene encodes CDR1 MNHEY and CDR2 SVGAGI. CDR3 loop: CASNFLGEELPQHF. CDR3 DNA: TGTGCCAGCAATTTTTTAGGGGAGGAACTCCCCCAGCATTTT.

The J gene is TRBJ1-1, the V gene TRBV15; no clear D. Between the trimmed V and J ends, which lost 5 bases and 5 bases, there was a span of 18 bases. The CDR3 length is 15 residues. Per germline, CDR1 LNHNV and CDR2 YYDKDF (reference sequence). The CDR3 loop is CATSSKTRGETEAFF. The CDR3 DNA reads as TGTGCCACCAGCTCAAAGACCCGGGGAGAGACTGAAGCTTTCTTT.

The CDR3, as DNA: TGTGCCAGCAGCGGCGAGGGTGGGAGGCCAAGCACAGATACGCAGTATTTT. Amino acids: CASSGEGGRPSTDTQYF. The V and J genes are TRBV9 and TRBJ2-3; possibly TRBD2 for D (6 bases). The CDR3 sequence is 17 residues long. V was cut by 3 bases and J by 0 bases, with 17 bases left in between. Germline CDR1 and CDR2: SGDLS and YYNGEE.

CDR3 coding DNA: TGTGCCAGCACAGGGCCTGAAGCTTTCTTT. This sequence encodes CASTGPEAFF. The V gene is TRBV5-5, the J gene TRBJ1-1, with D possibly being TRBD1 (5 bases). V was shortened by 6 bases and J by 6 bases, with 6 bases between the two germline ends. Germline CDR1 reads SGHKS; CDR2 reads YYEKEE (reference sequence). This CDR3 region has 10 residues.

The chain uses TRBV5-1 and TRBJ2-5; TRBD1 aligns across 9 bases. Germline-derived CDR1 and CDR2 are SGHRS and YFSETQ. V trimming: 4 bases; J trimming: 5 bases; junction bases outside the gene matches: 12. The CDR3 runs to 16 residues. As DNA, the CDR3 is TGCGCCAGCAGCCCCTCGGGACAGGGTGTCGCGGAGACCCAGTACTTC. Protein product: CASSPSGQGVAETQYF.